This T cell receptor (beta chain) was documented in a study of OX40 agonist ivuxolimab in advanced cancers. Overall study: Patients received ivuxolimab, an agonistic anti-OX40 (CD134) antibody. Study conclusions and caveats: The expanded peripheral T cells' antigen specificity was not determined. Average numbers of expanded clones were greater in CD8+ T cells than in CD4+. Nonresponders included some who also had low normalized T-cell clonal expansion.

For this clone: Its target is not known.

Profiling relied on immunoSEQ multiplex PCR, and the TCRdb table lists in-frame clones only, not all of them. Seen here are 25,000 to 35,000 clones, 80% to 85% observed once, and the top ten hold about 34%. This CDR3 is 14 amino acids long. Germline-derived CDR1 and CDR2 are SQVTM and ANQGSEA. With V trimmed by 6 bases and J by 5 bases, 12 bases remained unmatched. The chain couples TRBV29-1 to TRBJ1-2, with TRBD1 identical over 7 bases. Sequencing was performed on CD4+ or CD8+ T cells sorted from blood, taken in a trial of the OX40 agonist ivuxolimab. The TCR was taken from an adult with an advanced solid tumor such as melanoma, head and neck, liver or kidney cancer. The CDR3 DNA reads TGCAGCGTCAACCCCCGGGACAGAGAGTATGGCTACACCTTC. Amino acids: CSVNPRDREYGYTF.